This TCR beta chain was identified during a study of regulatory T cells in long-lasting Graves disease. CDR3 size: 13 residues. CDR1 and CDR2 from the germline V gene are SGHRS and YFSETQ. Regarding the study as a whole: Sharing of public clonotypes was greater in persistent patients (more than 2,500) than in new patients (fewer than 1,000).

Specified time point: newly diagnosed GD, antithyroid drugs for less than 3 months. PBMC-derived RNA was used for the TCR library. Building the TCR beta libraries relied on iRepertoire HTBI primers, and CDR3 regions underwent Arm-PCR. TCRdb itself ran the multiplex PCR reads through MiXCR, one entry per CDR3 protein. The sample contains some 230,000 distinct CDR3 sequences, 15% to 20% of which appear only once. This clonotype was seen many times. The antigen is unknown. A junction boundary mismatches the germline segment, possibly from a read error. This TCR derives from a female donor with Graves disease. V is TRBV5-1 and J is TRBJ2-1; TRBD2 matches 7 bases. Sequenced here: peripheral blood mononuclear cells (PBMCs), sampled at new diagnosis, from a patient treated with antithyroid drugs. DNA of the CDR3: TGTGCCAGCAGCCGGACTAGTTTACCTGAGCAGTTCTTC. Its protein is CASSRTSLPEQFF.